The entry that follows covers one T cell receptor (beta chain) sequence. Its antigen is not known. The data derive from a study of T cell repertoires in cytomegalovirus infection. Study details: It was the public TCR beta signatures that indicated both CMV infection and matching HLA type. Study-level results: The ex vivo response was dominated by HLA-C-restricted CMV-specific TCR beta clonotypes. Cumulative public TCR beta family frequency identified CMV carriers with the relevant HLA.

CDR1 and CDR2 from the germline V gene are MNHEY and SMNVEV (reference sequence). CDR3 length equals 13 residues. With 5 bases removed from V and 1 base from J, the gap between germline ends came to 8 bases. One entry per CDR3 protein, called by TCRdb with MiXCR from the reads. The sample shows some 150,000 distinct CDR3 sequences, more than 30% of them seen only once. This receptor was taken from a human donor in good health (CMV status not recorded). Some clones in this sample may be carry-over from other donors' samples. The sequences come from CD8+ T cells from cultured PBMCs, collected from culture after CMV antigen stimulation. The chain employs TRBV27 and TRBJ2-5; D gene unclear. CDR3 sequence: CASSPKIQETQYF. CDR3 coding DNA: TGTGCCAGCAGTCCAAAGATCCAAGAGACCCAGTACTTC.